The source of this T cell receptor (beta chain) is a study of cytomegalovirus exposure and HLA in healthy donors. The primer mix had 60 Vbeta and 13 Jbeta primers. TCRdb keeps only in-frame clones here, not all; method: immunoSEQ multiplex PCR. Of 150,000 to 200,000 clones in the sample, about 80% were seen once. Deletions cut 6 bases from V and 10 bases from J, with 15 bases between. Per the germline V gene, CDR1 is LNHDA and CDR2 is SQIVND (reference sequence). The CDR3 loop spans 12 amino acids. General observations from the study: Previous analysis showed most TCR beta V segments were productive about 90% or about 30% of the time. It was shown in a later analysis that HLA-associated TCR beta chains were more clonally expanded than other, equally common chains.

As for this clone: Its antigen remains unidentified.

Nominally healthy donors provided the samples, though records likely missed some immune exposures. This clonotype was sampled from a woman aged 18-35 years in good health and CMV-seropositive. The J gene is TRBJ1-1, the V gene TRBV19, with D possibly being TRBD1 (5 bases). The sample comprised PBMCs. CDR3 DNA: TGTGCCAGTAGAGGGAATGGGGCTGGAGCTTTCTTT. Translating gives CASRGNGAGAFF.